This T cell receptor (beta chain) was sequenced for a study of radiation and T cells in renal cell carcinoma. This table comes from immunoSEQ multiplex PCR, and its TCRdb copy is limited to in-frame clones, with some not included. Altogether 100,000 to 150,000 clones are present, 65% to 85% being singletons, with the ten largest covering roughly 5.9%. Germline V gene data show CDR1 as GTSNPN and CDR2 as SVGIG (reference sequence). The trim removed 1 base at V and 2 bases at J, leaving 3 bases unmatched. CDR3 length: 14 amino acids. Time point noted: blood 2 weeks post-SBRT. The treatment here: 15 Gy SBRT to primary tumor, nephrectomy 4 weeks later.

This sequence originates from a man aged 50-59 years with renal cell carcinoma. V gene TRBV30 combines with J gene TRBJ2-3, with TRBD1 identical over 7 bases. The input for sequencing was blood, taken from a patient whose treatment included radiotherapy and nephrectomy. The CDR3 is CAWSEGATTDTQYF. The CDR3 DNA reads TGTGCCTGGAGTGAGGGGGCCACCACAGATACGCAGTATTTT.